The rows below give T cell receptor beta chains drawn from one sample of a study of T cells in localized non-small cell lung cancer. Sequencing was performed with immunoSEQ multiplex PCR; in TCRdb, only in-frame clones are kept and a portion is missing. The sample holds about 2,000 clones, over 25% seen once. Sequenced here: normal lung tissue next to the tumor, sampled before any cancer treatment. These receptor sequences come from a male donor at least 60 years old with stage II lung adenocarcinoma. Both conserved end residues are part of each CDR3. The D gene is left open where the match is weak. Expanded clones get a size class; other rows say once, few or many, or leave the size out.

few	TRBV9	TRBJ1-4	TRBD1	CASTSTGDSYEKLFF	TGTGCCAGCACCTCAACAGGGGACAGTTACGAAAAACTGTTTTTT
few	TRBV28	TRBJ1-2	-	CASSNDGNYGYTF	TGTGCCAGCAGCAACGACGGGAACTATGGCTACACCTTC
medium-sized	TRBV11-3	TRBJ2-5	TRBD2	CASSLRLAGGPETQYF	TGTGCCAGCAGCCTGAGACTAGCGGGAGGGCCGGAGACCCAGTACTTC
-	TRBV10-3	TRBJ2-1	-	CAISESGEHNEQFF	TGTGCCATCAGTGAGTCAGGGGAGCACAATGAGCAGTTCTTC
few	TRBV6-8	TRBJ2-1	TRBD1	CASPGTNKPGGEQFF	TGTGCCAGCCCTGGGACGAACAAACCAGGGGGCGAACAGTTCTTC
few	TRBV9	TRBJ2-7	-	CASSAQQGYEQYF	TGTGCCAGCAGCGCCCAACAGGGATACGAGCAGTACTTC
few	TRBV11-3	TRBJ1-5	-	CASVLGTSNQPQHF	TGTGCCAGCGTACTCGGGACAAGCAATCAGCCCCAGCATTTT
medium-sized	TRBV11-3	TRBJ2-5	-	CASSMLGTQETQYF	TGTGCCAGCAGCATGCTCGGGACTCAAGAGACCCAGTACTTC
few	TRBV9	TRBJ1-2	TRBD1	CASSPQGNYGYTF	TGTGCCAGCAGTCCACAGGGGAACTATGGCTACACCTTC
once	TRBV5-1	TRBJ2-2	TRBD2	CATRTSGRSDTGELFF	TGCGCCACCAGGACTAGCGGGAGGTCGGACACCGGGGAGCTGTTTTTT
-	TRBV25-1	TRBJ2-2	-	CAGGDPNTGELFF	TGTGCCGGAGGCGACCCGAACACCGGGGAGCTGTTTTTT
-	TRBV18	TRBJ2-2	-	CASSKTVFANTGELFF	TGTGCCAGCTCAAAGACAGTTTTTGCGAACACCGGGGAGCTGTTTTTT
-	TRBV19	TRBJ1-4	-	CASSILGRRNEKLFF	TGTGCCAGTAGTATTCTCGGGAGGCGGAATGAAAAACTGTTTTTT
-	TRBV14	TRBJ2-2	-	CASSQDRGYGELFF	TGTGCCAGCAGCCAAGATCGAGGCTACGGGGAGCTGTTTTTT
medium-sized	TRBV11-3	TRBJ2-1	TRBD1	CASSPPGQGYNEQFF	TGTGCCAGCAGCCCTCCGGGACAGGGTTACAATGAGCAGTTCTTC
-	TRBV18	TRBJ1-1	TRBD1	CASSLSYPGQGLLENTEAFF	TGTGCCAGCTCTCTAAGTTACCCGGGACAGGGGCTTTTGGAGAACACTGAAGCTTTCTTT
few	TRBV5-1	TRBJ1-2	TRBD1	CASSLAYETGLNYGYTF	TGCGCCAGCAGCTTGGCGTATGAGACAGGGCTTAACTATGGCTACACCTTC
-	TRBV28	TRBJ1-2	-	CASSLRGAYGYTF	TGTGCCAGCAGTTTGAGGGGGGCGTATGGCTACACCTTC
-	TRBV12-5	TRBJ1-5	TRBD1	CASGLGQGGSQPQHF	TGTGCTAGTGGTTTGGGACAGGGGGGTAGCCAGCCCCAGCATTTT
-	TRBV25-1	TRBJ1-2	-	CASSEAGHYGYTF	TGTGCCAGCAGTGAAGCAGGGCACTATGGCTACACCTTC
-	TRBV9	TRBJ1-1	-	CAGGVGGTEAFF	TGTGCCGGGGGTGTGGGCGGCACTGAAGCTTTCTTT
-	TRBV19	TRBJ1-2	-	CASSVGRGFYGYTF	TGTGCCAGTAGTGTTGGACGGGGTTTCTATGGCTACACCTTC
-	TRBV14	TRBJ1-1	TRBD1	CASSPGTGTEAFF	TGTGCCAGCAGCCCCGGGACAGGGACTGAAGCTTTCTTT
few	TRBV2	TRBJ2-1	TRBD2	CASSVGPQGAGYNEQFF	TGTGCCAGCAGTGTTGGCCCCCAGGGAGCGGGGTACAATGAGCAGTTCTTC
-	TRBV5-1	TRBJ1-2	-	CASSPSPASYGYTF	TGCGCCAGCAGCCCATCGCCAGCTTCCTATGGCTACACCTTC
few	TRBV6-8	TRBJ1-5	-	CASSLEYGQPNQPQHF	TGTGCCAGCAGTTTAGAGTATGGGCAGCCAAATCAGCCCCAGCATTTT
few	TRBV23-1	TRBJ2-1	-	CASSLDVNNEQFF	TGCGCCAGCAGCTTGGACGTAAACAATGAGCAGTTCTTC
medium-sized	TRBV13	TRBJ2-3	-	CASSLEVKDTQYF	TGTGCCAGCAGCTTAGAGGTCAAAGATACGCAGTATTTT
few	TRBV19	TRBJ1-5	TRBD1	CASTWDRNNQPQHF	TGTGCCAGTACCTGGGACAGGAACAATCAGCCCCAGCATTTT
-	TRBV29-1	TRBJ2-5	-	CSVQPLAETQYF	TGCAGCGTCCAGCCCCTAGCAGAGACCCAGTACTTC
-	TRBV5-1	TRBJ2-5	-	CASSFSKPQETQYF	TGCGCCAGCAGCTTTTCGAAACCCCAAGAGACCCAGTACTTC
-	TRBV12-5	TRBJ2-5	-	CASGVEGGTQSYF	TGTGCTAGTGGTGTCGAAGGGGGGACCCAATCGTACTTC
few	TRBV15	TRBJ1-5	-	CATSREKGWSNQPQHF	TGTGCCACCAGCAGAGAGAAGGGATGGAGCAATCAGCCCCAGCATTTT
large	TRBV11-3	TRBJ1-1	TRBD1	CASSLSGTGVTEAFF	TGTGCCAGCAGCTTATCTGGGACAGGGGTAACTGAAGCTTTCTTT
medium-sized	TRBV11-3	TRBJ1-6	TRBD1	CASSRDSGRLGSPLHF	TGTGCCAGCAGCCGGGACAGTGGAAGATTGGGTTCACCCCTCCACTTT
few	TRBV5-1	TRBJ2-7	-	CASSLEGGSYEQYF	TGCGCCAGCAGCTTGGAAGGGGGCTCCTACGAGCAGTACTTC
few	TRBV30	TRBJ2-1	-	CAWSALYSGEQFF	TGTGCCTGGAGTGCTCTTTACTCGGGGGAGCAGTTCTTC
-	TRBV14	TRBJ2-5	TRBD2	CASSQDPTSGGPDQETQYF	TGTGCCAGCAGCCAAGATCCGACTAGCGGGGGCCCAGATCAAGAGACCCAGTACTTC
medium-sized	TRBV11-3	TRBJ1-4	TRBD1	CASSLGSGTGITEKLFF	TGTGCCAGCAGCTTAGGATCTGGGACAGGGATAACTGAAAAACTGTTTTTT
-	TRBV6-8	TRBJ2-1	-	CASSYAQSSYNEQFF	TGTGCCAGCAGTTATGCGCAGAGCTCCTACAATGAGCAGTTCTTC
few	TRBV6-8	TRBJ2-5	-	CASSPQGSGETQYF	TGTGCCAGCAGTCCCCAGGGGAGTGGAGAGACCCAGTACTTC
large	TRBV18	TRBJ1-1	TRBD1	CASSPYDRVIEAFF	TGTGCCAGCTCACCATACGACAGGGTCATTGAAGCTTTCTTT
few	TRBV28	TRBJ1-1	-	CASSPPGRVTEAFF	TGTGCCAGCAGTCCCCCGGGGAGGGTCACTGAAGCTTTCTTT
-	TRBV9	TRBJ2-2	-	CASSVPTQGGELFF	TGTGCCAGCAGCGTACCGACACAGGGAGGGGAGCTGTTTTTT
-	TRBV15	TRBJ2-3	TRBD2	CATASGGAYNTQYF	TGTGCCACCGCAAGCGGGGGGGCCTACAATACGCAGTATTTT
-	TRBV11-3	TRBJ2-5	TRBD1	CASTLDRAQETQYF	TGTGCCAGCACCTTAGACAGGGCGCAAGAGACCCAGTACTTC
-	TRBV29-1	TRBJ2-1	-	CSVHSGGLSYNEQFF	TGCAGCGTTCATTCGGGGGGCCTCTCCTACAATGAGCAGTTCTTC
-	TRBV5-1	TRBJ2-5	-	CASTPGLNKETQYF	TGCGCCAGCACGCCGGGACTGAATAAAGAGACCCAGTACTTC
-	TRBV29-1	TRBJ1-4	-	CSVVRDNGEKLFF	TGCAGCGTTGTCCGGGACAACGGTGAAAAACTGTTTTTT
-	TRBV29-1	TRBJ2-2	TRBD1	CSVEGGEGTGPTGELFF	TGCAGCGTTGAAGGGGGTGAGGGGACAGGGCCCACCGGGGAGCTGTTTTTT
-	TRBV6-8	TRBJ1-2	-	CAIEGQGGGYTF	TGTGCCATTGAGGGGCAGGGCGGTGGCTACACCTTC
few	TRBV18	TRBJ1-5	-	CASSPDGNSNQPQHF	TGTGCCAGCTCACCGGACGGAAATAGCAATCAGCCCCAGCATTTT
-	TRBV18	TRBJ1-4	-	CASSLTTTGLSGEKLFF	TGTGCCAGCTCACTCACAACTACAGGGTTATCGGGTGAAAAACTGTTTTTT
-	TRBV9	TRBJ2-5	-	CASSDLEQGETQYF	TGTGCCAGCAGCGACCTGGAACAGGGTGAGACCCAGTACTTC